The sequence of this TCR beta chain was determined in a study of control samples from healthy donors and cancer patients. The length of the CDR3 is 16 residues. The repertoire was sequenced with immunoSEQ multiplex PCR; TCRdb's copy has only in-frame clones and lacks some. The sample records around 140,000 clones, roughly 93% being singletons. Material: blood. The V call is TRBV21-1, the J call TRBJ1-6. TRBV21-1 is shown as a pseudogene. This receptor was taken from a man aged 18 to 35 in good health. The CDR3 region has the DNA TGTGCCAGCAGCAAAGATAGGCTAAACTATAATTCACCCCTCCACTTT. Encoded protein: CASSKDRLNYNSPLHF.